This T cell receptor beta chain was captured in a study of identical twins' blood T cells. Study at large: Six alpha and roughly 6 beta libraries together yielded about 52 million reads.

Turning to this clonotype: As yet, its antigen is unknown.

The donors were healthy female monozygous twins, three pairs in total. General observations from the study: Environmental influences on twin similarity could not be excluded.

TCRdb used MiXCR to reprocess the 5' RACE reads, holding one entry per CDR3 protein. This sample carries 350,000 to 450,000 distinct CDR3 sequences, 28% of them seen once, and the ten largest clones take roughly 5.5%. Germline V gene data show CDR1 as ENHRY and CDR2 as SYGVKD. V was clipped by 10 bases and J by 3 bases, with 15 bases between them. This CDR3 is built from 13 residues. This receptor was obtained from a woman aged 18-49 years in good health. Source material: PBMCs. This chain connects TRBV10-3 to TRBJ1-1; D is uncertain. The CDR3 DNA reads TGTGCCACCGTCTCAACAGACTACACTGAAGCTTTCTTT. This encodes CATVSTDYTEAFF.